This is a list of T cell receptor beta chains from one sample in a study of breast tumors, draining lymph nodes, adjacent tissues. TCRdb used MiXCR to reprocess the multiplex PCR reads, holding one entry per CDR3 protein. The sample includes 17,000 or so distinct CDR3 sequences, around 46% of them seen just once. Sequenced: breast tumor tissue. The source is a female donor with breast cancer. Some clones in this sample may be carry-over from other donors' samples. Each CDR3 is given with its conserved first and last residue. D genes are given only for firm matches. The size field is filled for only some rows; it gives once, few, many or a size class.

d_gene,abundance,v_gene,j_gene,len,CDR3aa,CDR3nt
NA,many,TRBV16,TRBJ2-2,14,CASGGIESSGELFF,TGTGCCTCTGGAGGGATAGAGAGCTCCGGGGAGCTGTTTTTT
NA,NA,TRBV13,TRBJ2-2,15,CASSLGRENTGELFF,TGTGCCAGCAGCTTGGGGCGGGAAAACACCGGGGAGCTGTTTTTT
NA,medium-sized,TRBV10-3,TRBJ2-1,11,CAISQGIEQFF,TGTGCCATCAGTCAGGGAATAGAGCAGTTCTTC
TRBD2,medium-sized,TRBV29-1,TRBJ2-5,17,CSVGVLAGGTRSETQYF,TGCAGCGTTGGAGTCCTAGCGGGAGGTACCAGATCAGAGACCCAGTACTTC
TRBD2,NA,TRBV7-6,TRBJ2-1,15,CASSLRTSGSDEQFF,TGTGCCAGCAGCTTAAGAACTAGCGGGAGCGATGAGCAGTTCTTC
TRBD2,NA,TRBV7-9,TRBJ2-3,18,CASSPGRLAGVGIDAQYF,TGTGCCAGCAGTCCAGGCCGACTAGCGGGAGTGGGGATAGATGCGCAGTATTTT
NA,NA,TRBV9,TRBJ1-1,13,CASSGTSATEAFF,TGTGCCAGCAGCGGGACGTCGGCCACTGAAGCTTTCTTT
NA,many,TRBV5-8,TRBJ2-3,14,CASNRAESTDTQYF,TGTGCCAGCAACAGAGCGGAGAGCACAGATACGCAGTATTTT
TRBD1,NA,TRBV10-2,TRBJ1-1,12,CASWHGQGAAFF,TGCGCCAGCTGGCACGGACAGGGGGCGGCTTTCTTT
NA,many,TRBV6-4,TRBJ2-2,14,CASSPKGFTGELFF,TGTGCCAGCTCTCCAAAGGGGTTCACCGGGGAGCTGTTTTTT
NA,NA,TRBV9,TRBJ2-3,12,CASSGSTDTQYF,TGTGCCAGCAGCGGGAGCACAGATACGCAGTATTTT
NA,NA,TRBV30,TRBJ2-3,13,CAWSVGGGLPQYF,TGTGCCTGGAGTGTCGGCGGGGGCCTCCCGCAGTATTTT
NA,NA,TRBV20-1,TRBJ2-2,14,CSAPDRTNAGGLFF,TGCAGTGCTCCGGACAGGACGAACGCCGGGGGGCTGTTTTTT
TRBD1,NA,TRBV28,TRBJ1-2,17,CASSFFSTGGQGHGYTF,TGTGCCAGCAGTTTTTTTTCGACAGGGGGCCAGGGTCATGGCTACACCTTC
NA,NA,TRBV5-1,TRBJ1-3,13,CASSLGWLNTIYF,TGCGCCAGCAGCTTGGGGTGGCTAAACACCATATATTTT
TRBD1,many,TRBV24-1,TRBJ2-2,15,CATSVGTANTGELFF,TGTGCCACCAGTGTCGGGACAGCCAACACCGGGGAGCTGTTTTTT
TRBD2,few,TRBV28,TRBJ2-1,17,CASSTRAGGRRRGEQFF,TGTGCCAGCAGCACGCGGGCAGGCGGGAGAAGGAGGGGTGAGCAGTTCTTC
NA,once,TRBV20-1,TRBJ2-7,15,CSARGSGSRSYEQYF,TGCAGTGCTAGAGGATCCGGGTCCCGATCCTACGAGCAGTACTTC
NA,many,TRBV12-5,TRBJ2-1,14,CASGPPSIVYEQFF,TGTGCTAGTGGACCCCCCTCCATAGTCTATGAGCAGTTCTTC
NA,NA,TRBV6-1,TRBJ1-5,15,CASSEAGRSNQPQHF,TGTGCCAGCAGTGAAGCGGGACGGAGCAATCAGCCCCAGCATTTT
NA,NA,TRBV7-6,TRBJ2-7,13,CASSLAGGDEQYF,TGTGCCAGCAGCTTAGCGGGGGGAGACGAGCAGTACTTC
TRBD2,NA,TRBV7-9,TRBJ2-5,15,CASSSLAGGREIQYF,TGTGCCAGCAGCTCTCTAGCGGGAGGGCGTGAGATCCAGTACTTC
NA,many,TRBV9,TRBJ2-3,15,CASSVAGSSTDTQYF,TGTGCCAGCAGCGTGGCGGGTTCTAGCACAGATACGCAGTATTTT
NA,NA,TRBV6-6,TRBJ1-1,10,CASSREEAFF,TGTGCCAGCAGCAGGGAAGAAGCTTTCTTT
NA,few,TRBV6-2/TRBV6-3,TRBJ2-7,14,CASEPNRAPYEQYF,TGTGCCAGCGAGCCCAACAGGGCCCCCTACGAGCAGTACTTC
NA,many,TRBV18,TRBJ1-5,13,CASSLDSDQPQHF,TGTGCCAGCTCCCTGGACAGTGATCAGCCCCAGCATTTT
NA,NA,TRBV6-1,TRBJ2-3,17,CASIETGVGTSTDTQYF,TGTGCCAGCATTGAGACGGGGGTCGGAACTAGCACAGATACGCAGTATTTT
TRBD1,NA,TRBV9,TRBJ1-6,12,CASGQGYRPLHF,TGTGCCAGCGGACAGGGCTATCGACCCCTCCACTTT
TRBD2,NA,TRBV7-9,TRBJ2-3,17,CASSPGRLAGGVDTQYF,TGTGCCAGCAGTCCAGGCCGACTAGCGGGAGGTGTAGATACGCAGTATTTT
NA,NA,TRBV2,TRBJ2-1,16,CASSEAGLVSGNEQFF,TGTGCCAGCAGTGAAGCGGGTCTAGTTAGCGGCAATGAGCAGTTCTTC
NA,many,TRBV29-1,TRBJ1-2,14,CSVEVWDGDYGYTF,TGCAGCGTTGAAGTTTGGGACGGCGACTATGGCTACACCTTC
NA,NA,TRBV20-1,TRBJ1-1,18,CSAVPLRVILRENTEAFF,TGCAGTGCTGTTCCCCTCCGGGTAATTCTCAGAGAGAACACTGAAGCTTTCTTT
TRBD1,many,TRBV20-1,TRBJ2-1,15,CSAQTRDRGVNEQFF,TGCAGTGCGCAGACCCGGGACAGGGGCGTCAATGAGCAGTTCTTC
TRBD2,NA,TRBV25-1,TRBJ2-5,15,CASSVPTSGTETQYF,TGTGCCAGCAGTGTCCCGACTAGCGGGACGGAGACCCAGTACTTC
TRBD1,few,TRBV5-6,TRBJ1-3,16,CASSLLQGVTGNTIYF,TGTGCCAGCAGCTTGTTACAGGGGGTCACTGGAAACACCATATATTTT
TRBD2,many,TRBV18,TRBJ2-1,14,CASRTSGNGNEQFF,TGTGCCAGCCGGACTAGCGGGAACGGCAATGAGCAGTTCTTC
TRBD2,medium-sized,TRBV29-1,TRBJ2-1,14,CSVVGGGVHNEQFF,TGCAGCGTTGTTGGGGGAGGGGTCCACAATGAGCAGTTCTTC
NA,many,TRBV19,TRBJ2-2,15,CASSRGIGNTGELFF,TGTGCCAGTAGTCGAGGGATTGGGAACACCGGGGAGCTGTTTTTT
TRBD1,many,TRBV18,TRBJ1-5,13,CASSEDRQWPQHF,TGTGCCAGCTCAGAGGACAGGCAATGGCCCCAGCATTTT
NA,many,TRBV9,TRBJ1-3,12,CASSPTGNTIYF,TGTGCCAGCAGTCCAACAGGAAACACCATATATTTT
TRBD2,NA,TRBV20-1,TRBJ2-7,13,CSALAGGSYEQYF,TGCAGTGCCCTAGCGGGAGGGTCCTACGAGCAGTACTTC
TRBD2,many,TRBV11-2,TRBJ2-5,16,CASSLGEAGPQETQYF,TGTGCCAGCAGCTTAGGTGAAGCGGGGCCCCAAGAGACCCAGTACTTC
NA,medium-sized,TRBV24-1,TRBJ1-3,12,CATSDLGDTIYF,TGTGCCACCAGTGACCTGGGGGACACCATATATTTT
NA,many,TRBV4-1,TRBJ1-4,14,CASSLTTTNEKLFF,TGCGCCAGCAGCCTCACGACAACTAATGAAAAACTGTTTTTT
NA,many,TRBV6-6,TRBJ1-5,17,CASSSPLGSPERQPQHF,TGTGCCAGCAGCTCCCCGTTGGGGAGCCCGGAGAGACAGCCCCAGCATTTT
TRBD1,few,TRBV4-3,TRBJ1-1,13,CASSRTGATEAFF,TGCGCCAGCAGCCGTACAGGGGCCACTGAAGCTTTCTTT
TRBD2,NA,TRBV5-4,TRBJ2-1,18,CASSAGTSALYSYNEQFF,TGTGCCAGCAGCGCTGGGACTAGCGCGTTGTACTCCTACAATGAGCAGTTCTTC
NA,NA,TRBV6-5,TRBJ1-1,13,CASSRTANTEAFF,TGTGCCAGCAGCAGGACAGCCAACACTGAAGCTTTCTTT
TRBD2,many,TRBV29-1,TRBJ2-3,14,CSGRLAGGADTQYF,TGCAGCGGACGACTAGCGGGAGGGGCTGATACGCAGTATTTT
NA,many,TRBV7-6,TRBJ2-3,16,CASSTYEGGTVDTQYF,TGTGCCAGCAGCACGTACGAAGGTGGGACGGTAGATACGCAGTATTTT
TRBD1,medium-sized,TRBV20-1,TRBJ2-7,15,CSARDRDRGTYEQYF,TGCAGTGCTAGAGACCGGGACAGGGGTACCTACGAGCAGTACTTC
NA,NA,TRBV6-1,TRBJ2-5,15,CASRIRASREETQYF,TGTGCCAGCAGAATTCGGGCTAGCAGGGAAGAGACCCAGTACTTC
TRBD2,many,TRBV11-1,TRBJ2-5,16,CASSPRLAGVGETQYF,TGTGCCAGCAGCCCGAGACTAGCGGGAGTAGGAGAGACCCAGTACTTC
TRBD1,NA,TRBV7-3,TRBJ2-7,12,CASSTYRGEQYF,TGTGCCAGCAGCACCTACAGGGGCGAGCAGTACTTC
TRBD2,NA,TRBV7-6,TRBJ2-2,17,CASSSGLAGGGTGQLLF,TGTGCCAGCAGCTCGGGACTAGCGGGAGGCGGAACTGGGCAGCTGCTTTTT